Below, 24 T cell receptor beta chains from the same sample are listed, as sequenced in a study of blood T cell repertoires in COVID-19. Produced via immunoSEQ multiplex PCR; TCRdb's table is partial and in-frame only. This table holds under 250,000 clones, around 88% found once. Sequenced: peripheral blood. The receptors shown here come from an elderly woman with COVID-19, enrolled during active disease.

The genes are TRBV9 and TRBJ2-3, with 7 bases that match TRBD1. After removal of 5 bases from V and 2 bases from J, the junction contained 11 bases not matched to a gene. Germline V gene lookup returns CDR1 SGDLS and CDR2 YYNGEE. CDR3 size: 16 residues. The CDR3, as DNA: TGTGCCAGCAGTCGGGGACAAGGGGGCCACACAGATACGCAGTATTTT. It translates to CASSRGQGGHTDTQYF.

The chain carries TRBV6-2 or TRBV6-3 and TRBJ2-1; 9 bases fit TRBD2. The CDR3 is made up of 18 amino acids. Germline V gives CDR1 MNHEY, CDR2 SVGEGT. Trimming cost V 0 bases and J 0 bases; bases outside gene matches: 6. The CDR3, as DNA: TGTGCCAGCAGTTACTCGAGATCTAGCGGGGCCTCCTACAATGAGCAGTTCTTC. It codes for CASSYSRSSGASYNEQFF.

The V call is TRBV3-1 (or the pseudogene TRBV3-2), the J call TRBJ1-2; D possibly corresponds to TRBD1 (6 bases). The CDR3 loop spans 15 amino acids. Germline loops: CDR1 LGHDT, CDR2 YNNKEL (reference sequence). Deletions cut 4 bases from V and 3 bases from J, with 15 bases between. Here the CDR3 reads CASSPQSTGDYGYTF. The DNA for the CDR3 is TGTGCCAGCAGCCCCCAGTCGACAGGCGACTATGGCTACACCTTC.

J is TRBJ2-2 and V is TRBV7-3; TRBD2 matches at 9 bases. This CDR3 is 16 amino acids long. V shed 5 bases and J 6 bases; nucleotides not matched to a gene: 10. Germline lookup yields CDR1 SGHTA and CDR2 FQGTGA. Here the CDR3 reads CASSVRRGGTPGELFF. The CDR3 DNA sequence: TGTGCCAGCAGCGTGAGGCGGGGGGGCACCCCCGGGGAGCTGTTTTTT.

V is TRBV3-1 (or the pseudogene TRBV3-2) and J is TRBJ1-2; D may be TRBD1 (5 bases). V lost 5 bases and J lost 9, with 16 bases in between. The length of the CDR3 is 13 residues. CDR1 is LGHDT and CDR2 is YNNKEL in the germline V gene (reference sequence). The CDR3 here is CASSSGGGYRYTF. In nucleotides, the CDR3 is TGTGCCAGCAGCTCCGGGGGGGGATATCGCTACACCTTC.

In its sample, this clone was seen a few times. The chain is built from TRBV24-1 and TRBJ1-5; 9 nucleotides match TRBD1. The CDR3 consists of 16 residues. J gave up 7 bases and V 5 bases, and 11 bases lay outside the gene matches. CDR1 KGHDR and CDR2 SFDVKD come from the germline V gene. The chain's CDR3 is CATSARTGEKSQPQHF. CDR3 coding DNA: TGTGCCACCAGTGCCCGGACAGGGGAGAAAAGCCAGCCCCAGCATTTT.

This clone was counted only a few times. The rearrangement uses TRBV19 and TRBJ1-4, with TRBD1 matching over 7 bases. CDR1 is LNHDA and CDR2 is SQIVND in the germline V gene (reference sequence). The CDR3 runs 16 residues. V was clipped by 7 bases and J by 7 bases; unmatched bases: 15. The CDR3 spells CASTPNGGRGTEKLFF. In DNA form, the CDR3 reads TGTGCCAGTACCCCGAACGGCGGCAGGGGGACTGAAAAACTGTTTTTT.

The chain has TRBV19 and TRBJ1-4, with D possibly TRBD1 on 5 matching bases. V lost 6 bases to trimming and J lost 0 bases, with 8 bases between them. The CDR3 has 14 residues. Germline V CDR1 and CDR2: LNHDA, SQIVND (reference sequence). The CDR3 bases are TGTGCCAGTAGCCGACAGCCAACTAATGAAAAACTGTTTTTT. Amino acids: CASSRQPTNEKLFF.

Remarks on this clone: The sample has other DNA sequences that encode this CDR3 too. The chain joins TRBV20-1 to TRBJ1-1; no definite D call. CDR3 length equals 11 residues. V shed 6 bases and J shed 5 bases, with 10 bases lying between them. Germline V gene lookup returns CDR1 DFQATT and CDR2 SNEGSKA (reference sequence). The CDR3 DNA reads as TGCAGTGCGCTTCGGGGAACTGAAGCTTTCTTT. Its translation is CSALRGTEAFF.

The chain recombines TRBV5-6 with TRBJ1-4; TRBD1 might be the D (5 bases). V lost 4 bases, J lost 10 bases, and 20 bases lay in between. Germline V gene data show CDR1 as SGHDT and CDR2 as YYEEEE. The CDR3 has 15 residues. CDR3 amino acids: CASSPTDGTGGKLFF. The CDR3, as DNA: TGTGCCAGCAGCCCGACGGACGGTACGGGGGGAAAACTGTTTTTT.

The chain employs TRBV7-9 and TRBJ1-1; no definite D call. The germline V gene encodes CDR1 SEHNR and CDR2 FQNEAQ (reference sequence). V was cut by 1 base and J by 12 bases, with 9 bases left in between. The CDR3 contains 11 residues. For the CDR3, the DNA is TGTGCCAGCAGCTTAGGAGGAGGGACTTTCTTT. This sequence encodes CASSLGGGTFF.

J is TRBJ2-3 and V is TRBV7-8; D may be TRBD1 (5 bases). The V gene lost 3 bases and the J gene lost 3 bases, with 13 bases spanning the gap. CDR3 length equals 15 residues. The germline CDR1 and CDR2 sequences are SGHVS and FQNEAQ. The CDR3 reads CASSFYGARTDTQYF. Written as DNA, the CDR3 is TGTGCCAGCAGCTTCTATGGGGCCAGGACAGATACGCAGTATTTT. The full variable domain, with the rest looked up from reference TRBV7-8 and TRBJ2-3, is GAGVSQSPRYKVAKRGQDVALRCDPISGHVSLFWYQQALGQGPEFLTYFQNEAQLDKSGLPSDRFFAERPEGSVSTLKIQRTQQEDSAVYLCASSFYGARTDTQYFGPGTRLTVL.

The chain carries TRBV9 and TRBJ2-3, with 8 bases lining up with TRBD2. The CDR3 runs to 14 residues. J gave up 8 bases and V 6 bases, and 11 bases lay outside the gene matches. Germline CDR1 and CDR2: SGDLS and YYNGEE. The CDR3 nucleotides are TGTGCCAGCACCCGTGGGAGCGGGGGTTCTACGCAGTATTTT. Its protein is CASTRGSGGSTQYF.

About this clone: The sample carries other DNA sequences with the same CDR3. The J gene is TRBJ1-4, the V gene TRBV7-2, with 10 bases that match TRBD1. The trim removed 5 bases at V and 5 bases at J, leaving 5 bases unmatched. Germline V gene data show CDR1 as SGHTA and CDR2 as FQGNSA. The CDR3 loop spans 15 amino acids. The CDR3 loop reads CASSPPGQGNEKLFF. The DNA for the CDR3 is TGTGCCAGCAGCCCACCGGGACAGGGGAATGAAAAACTGTTTTTT.

J is TRBJ1-5 and V is TRBV4-1, with D uncertain. This CDR3 has 16 amino acids. Trimming stripped 0 bases from V and 0 bases from J, with 9 bases between. The germline V gene has CDR1 MGHRA and CDR2 YSYEKL. The CDR3 DNA follows: TGCGCCAGCAGCCAAGATTGGCAAATTAGCAATCAGCCCCAGCATTTT. Its protein is CASSQDWQISNQPQHF.

This clone appeared once. This chain links TRBV28 with TRBJ1-5; 7 positions match TRBD1. Per germline, CDR1 MDHEN and CDR2 SYDVKM. Trimming removed 11 bases from V and 9 bases from J; junction bases left unmatched: 16. The length of the CDR3 is 14 residues. The CDR3 DNA reads TGTGCCGGCCGGGCCGGGACAGCCGCCGGGCCCCAGCATTTT. As protein: CAGRAGTAAGPQHF.

The J gene is TRBJ2-1, the V gene TRBV3-1 (or the pseudogene TRBV3-2); no definite D call. The CDR3 runs 12 residues. CDR1 and CDR2 from the germline V gene are LGHDT and YNNKEL (reference sequence). Trimming removed 0 bases at V and 7 bases at J, with 4 bases between. The CDR3 DNA reads as TGTGCCAGCAGCCAAGATCAAAATGAGCAGTTCTTC. It translates to CASSQDQNEQFF.

This clone was observed a single time. The rearrangement joins TRBV7-2 to TRBJ1-1; D is unclear. The length of the CDR3 is 14 residues. The germline V gene encodes CDR1 SGHTA and CDR2 FQGNSA. V was cut by 3 bases and J by 4 bases, with 12 bases left in between. The DNA of the CDR3 is TGTGCCAGCAGCTTGTTTTCGGTCGGCACTGAAGCTTTCTTT. Protein sequence: CASSLFSVGTEAFF. Full variable domain (missing parts from reference TRBV7-2 and TRBJ1-1): GAGVSQSPSNKVTEKGKDVELRCDPISGHTALYWYRQSLGQGLEFLIYFQGNSAPDKSGLPSDRFSAERTGGSVSTLTIQRTQQEDSAVYLCASSLFSVGTEAFFGQGTRLTVV.

The chain combines TRBV6-5 with TRBJ1-1; D ambiguous. Germline V gives CDR1 MNHEY, CDR2 SVGAGI. CDR3 length equals 11 residues. Trimming removed 6 bases at V and 2 bases at J, with 4 bases between. CDR3 DNA: TGTGCCAGCAGAATAAACACTGAAGCTTTCTTT. Its translation is CASRINTEAFF.

This chain uses TRBV28 with TRBJ2-2, with 7 bases aligning to TRBD1. The CDR3 length is 15 residues. Trimming took 2 bases from V and 7 from J; bases not matched to a gene: 7. Germline values: CDR1 MDHEN, CDR2 SYDVKM. The CDR3 region has the DNA TGTGCCAGCAGTTTACCTCGGGGACAGATCGGGGAGCTGTTTTTT. Protein: CASSLPRGQIGELFF.

J is TRBJ2-1 and V is TRBV9, with 11 bases that match TRBD2. CDR3 length: 15 amino acids. V was clipped by 4 bases and J by 5 bases; unmatched bases: 5. Germline loops: CDR1 SGDLS, CDR2 YYNGEE. The CDR3 DNA is TGTGCCAGCAGCAAGATAGCGGGGGGGAACAATGAGCAGTTCTTC. This encodes CASSKIAGGNNEQFF.

The CDR3, as DNA: TGTGCCATCAGTCCATCATCCGGCAGGGGACCGGCCCAGTACTTC. Translated, it gives CAISPSSGRGPAQYF. V and J are TRBV10-3 and TRBJ2-5, with a possible D match to TRBD1 (6 bases). The CDR3 extends over 15 amino acids. Germline assignment: CDR1 ENHRY and CDR2 SYGVKD. V lost 5 bases to trimming and J lost 9 bases, with 22 bases between them.

This clone was counted a few times. J is TRBJ1-3 and V is TRBV19; D uncertain. The germline V gene encodes CDR1 LNHDA and CDR2 SQIVND (reference sequence). V was trimmed by 7 bases and J by 0 bases, leaving 10 bases between them. This CDR3 contains 14 residues. The chain's CDR3 is CASNSLSSGNTIYF. The CDR3 DNA follows: TGTGCCAGTAACAGCTTGAGCTCTGGAAACACCATATATTTT.

This clone was detected only a few times. This chain joins TRBV29-1 and TRBJ2-2; 7 nucleotides match TRBD1. The length of the CDR3 is 15 residues. V trimming: 6 bases; J trimming: 4 bases; junction bases outside the gene matches: 11. Germline V gives CDR1 SQVTM, CDR2 ANQGSEA. This chain's CDR3 is CSVDRPPGGTGELFF. As DNA, the CDR3 is TGCAGCGTAGACAGGCCCCCAGGGGGCACCGGGGAGCTGTTTTTT.